The T cell receptor (beta chain) under discussion was sequenced for a study of T cell responses to AZD1222 COVID-19 vaccine. About the research overall: Samples with a second dose at about 4 or about 12 weeks were pooled together.

The table came from immunoSEQ multiplex PCR; TCRdb's copy has only in-frame clones and leaves some out. The sample lists 150,000 to 200,000 clones, 85% to 95% occurring once. Study-level points and caveats: Spike as a whole was targeted by vaccine-associated CD4 TCRs, dominant at 160-218 and 743-854. White British donors predominated, females outnumbered males, and clonal diversity was possibly underestimated.

CDR3 length: 13 amino acids. Germline V lookup: CDR1 MNHEY, CDR2 SVGEGT. V lost 6 bases and J lost 9; bases outside the gene matches: 5. In regard to this clone: The antigen is not known.

This sequence was found in an adult in good health. This chain joins TRBV6-2 or TRBV6-3 and TRBJ1-5; 10 nucleotides agree with TRBD1. The sequences come from peripheral blood, collected on day 0 of AZD1222 vaccination. CDR3 nucleotides: TGTGCCAGCAGCGGGACAGGGGCGGTGCCCCAGCATTTT. Translating it yields CASSGTGAVPQHF.